Below are 27 T cell receptor beta chains sequenced from a single sample in a study of molecular identifiers for immune sequencing clone quantification. One entry per CDR3 protein, called by TCRdb with MiXCR from the PCR reads. This table holds about 40,000 distinct CDR3 sequences, about 18% found once. The sequenced sample consisted of naive CD8+ T cells from blood, with Jurkat cell RNA spiked in. As for subset: FACS-sorted CD8+CD4-CCR7+CD45RA+ naive T cells. The receptors originated from a human donor in good health. Some libraries in this study had Jurkat cell RNA spiked in.

This clonotype has a count of ten or more. The V call is TRBV6-5, the J call TRBJ2-1, with 7 bases lining up with TRBD1. The germline V gene has CDR1 MNHEY and CDR2 SVGAGI. The length of the CDR3 is 15 residues. V was clipped by 2 bases and J by 8 bases; unmatched bases: 9. The CDR3 region has the DNA TGTGCCAGCAGTTACACTCACAGGGGTGTGCATGAGCAGTTCTTC. It yields the protein CASSYTHRGVHEQFF.

This clonotype appeared many times. This chain joins TRBV29-1 and TRBJ2-1; D might be TRBD1 (5 bases). Germline CDR1 SQVTM, CDR2 ANQGSEA. V was trimmed by 7 bases and J by 10 bases, leaving 11 bases between them. The CDR3 totals 10 residues. The CDR3 protein is CSAQGGEQFF. CDR3 bases: TGCAGCGCCCAGGGTGGCGAGCAGTTCTTC.

In this sample, this clonotype turned up many times. The V call is TRBV29-1, the J call TRBJ2-7, with D possibly TRBD1 on 6 matching bases. Trimming pared 7 bases from V and 0 bases from J, leaving 16 bases between. The CDR3 length is 14 residues. Germline V gene lookup returns CDR1 SQVTM and CDR2 ANQGSEA. The chain's CDR3 is CSAIRTEFSYEQYF. CDR3 nucleotides: TGCAGCGCCATTAGGACAGAGTTCTCCTACGAGCAGTACTTC.

As for this clonotype: A read error is possible here, since a much larger clone lies one base away. This chain uses TRBV6-1 with TRBJ2-3; 7 bases are a match to TRBD2. The CDR3 loop spans 11 amino acids. Germline V gene lookup returns CDR1 MNHNS and CDR2 SASEGT. The chain's CDR3 is CVSREGGTQYF. The CDR3 region has the DNA TGTGTCAGCAGGGAGGGTGGTACGCAGTATTTT.

The chain recombines TRBV19 with TRBJ2-7; 7 nucleotides align to TRBD2. CDR1 is LNHDA and CDR2 is SQIVND in the germline V gene (reference sequence). After removal of 4 bases from V and 5 bases from J, the junction contained 8 bases not matched to a gene. The CDR3 runs 14 residues. CDR3 protein: CASSTGTGGHEQYF. In DNA form, the CDR3 reads TGTGCCAGTAGTACCGGGACGGGGGGACACGAGCAGTACTTC.

This clonotype was seen many times. The chain carries TRBV19 and TRBJ2-7; the D call may be TRBD1 or TRBD2 (5 bases each). The V end was cut by 0 bases, the J end by 3 bases, with 12 bases between. The CDR3 extends over 15 amino acids. CDR1 is LNHDA, CDR2 SQIVND, per germline (reference sequence). The CDR3 DNA sequence: TGTGCCAGTAGTATAGATTGGGGACCCAGCTACGAGCAGTACTTC. This gives the protein CASSIDWGPSYEQYF.

There are many counts of this clonotype. V is TRBV6-2 or TRBV6-3 and J is TRBJ1-6; TRBD1 agrees at 10 bases. CDR3 length equals 14 residues. Losses at the gene ends were 5 bases for V and 8 bases for J; bases not matched to a gene: 3. Germline loops: CDR1 MNHEY, CDR2 SVGEGT. CDR3 sequence reads: CASSRDRGYSPLHF. CDR3 sequence (DNA): TGTGCCAGCAGTCGGGACAGGGGTTATTCACCCCTCCACTTT.

This clonotype has only a few counts. J is TRBJ2-2 and V is TRBV20-1; tentatively, D is TRBD1 (6 bases). The CDR3 runs 15 residues. Trimming removed 0 bases at V and 5 bases at J, with 13 bases between. Germline-derived CDR1 and CDR2 are DFQATT and SNEGSKA (reference sequence). The chain's CDR3 is CSARETGLETGELFF. DNA for the CDR3: TGCAGTGCTAGAGAGACAGGATTAGAAACCGGGGAGCTGTTTTTT.

This clonotype appeared many times. This chain connects TRBV4-3 to TRBJ2-7; perhaps TRBD2 as D (5 bases). The V gene lost 2 bases and the J gene lost 1 base, with 18 bases spanning the gap. This CDR3 contains 17 residues. Germline assignment: CDR1 LGHNA and CDR2 YSLEER. CDR3: CASSQPRDGCPSYEQYF. DNA for the CDR3: TGCGCCAGCAGCCAACCCCGGGATGGGTGTCCTTCCTACGAGCAGTACTTC.

As concerns this clonotype: A single base separates this from a much larger clone, so it may be a read error. The V call is TRBV9, the J call TRBJ2-3, with 8 nucleotides matching TRBD2. The germline CDR1 and CDR2 sequences are SGDLS and YYNGEE. The CDR3 is 17 amino acids. CDR3 coding DNA: TGTGCCTGCAGCGGAGAAACGGGAGGGCCTTGGATAGATACGCAGTATTTT. Translating it yields CACSGETGGPWIDTQYF.

In its sample, this clonotype was seen a few times. The rearrangement uses TRBV28 and TRBJ2-7; D remains unclear. CDR1 and CDR2 (germline): MDHEN, SYDVKM. Between the trimmed V and J ends, which lost 2 bases and 3 bases, there was a span of 2 bases. The CDR3 covers 11 residues. The CDR3 sequence is CASSLRYEQYF. The CDR3 region has the DNA TGTGCCAGCAGTTTACGCTACGAGCAGTACTTC.

This chain joins TRBV3-1 and TRBJ1-5; the D is unclear. CDR1 and CDR2 from the germline V gene are LGHDT and YNNKEL (reference sequence). The V end lost 5 bases, the J end lost 7 bases, and 9 bases lay between the germline ends. The CDR3 totals 12 residues. The CDR3 DNA is TGTGCCAGCAGCAAAGGTTGGCAGCCCCAGCATTTT. This sequence encodes CASSKGWQPQHF.

This clonotype was picked up a small number of times. The chain couples TRBV2 to TRBJ2-7, with TRBD1 identical over 7 bases. This CDR3 comprises 15 residues. Per the germline V gene, CDR1 is SNHLY and CDR2 is FYNNEI. Losses at the gene ends were 4 bases for V and 6 bases for J; bases not matched to a gene: 12. The CDR3 is CASSARTGPQGEQYF. The DNA of the CDR3 is TGTGCCAGCAGTGCCCGGACAGGTCCTCAAGGCGAGCAGTACTTC.

This clonotype was detected ten times or more. The CDR3 protein is CSAIDGQGTGNTIYF. The CDR3 nucleotides are TGCAGTGCCATAGACGGACAGGGAACTGGAAACACCATATATTTT. The chain recombines TRBV20-1 with TRBJ1-3; TRBD1 aligns across 8 bases. Germline CDR1 and CDR2: DFQATT and SNEGSKA (reference sequence). With V trimmed by 6 bases and J by 2 bases, 9 bases remained unmatched. The CDR3 has 15 amino acids.

This clonotype was seen repeatedly, ten times or more. The genes are TRBV28 and TRBJ2-7, with TRBD1 matching 9 bases. Germline lookup yields CDR1 MDHEN and CDR2 SYDVKM. V dropped 3 bases and J dropped 3; count of bases not matched to a gene: 9. There are 16 residues in the CDR3. CDR3 in DNA: TGTGCCAGCAGTTTCTTGAACCGGGACAGGGTCTACGAGCAGTACTTC. Translation: CASSFLNRDRVYEQYF.

A single count supports this clonotype. The chain uses TRBV7-9 and TRBJ1-5; D may be TRBD1 (6 bases). Germline CDR1 reads SEHNR; CDR2 reads FQNEAQ (reference sequence). The CDR3 length is 12 residues. The ends were cut back, 5 bases at V and 5 bases at J, with 7 bases in the middle. In DNA form, the CDR3 reads TGTGCCAGCAGCCGACAGGATCAGCCCCAGCATTTT. Amino acid sequence: CASSRQDQPQHF.

A word on this clonotype: This may come from a read error, since a much larger clone is one base off. V and J are TRBV7-9 and TRBJ2-3, with TRBD2 as a possible D gene (5 bases). CDR1 is SEHNR, CDR2 FQNEAQ, per germline (reference sequence). The ends were cut back, 2 bases at V and 5 bases at J, with 11 bases in the middle. The CDR3 length is 14 residues. CDR3 DNA sequence: TGTGCCAGCAGCTTATCCCGGGAAGGAGATACGCAGTATTTT. The encoded protein is CASSLSREGDTQYF.

This clonotype has a handful of counts. CDR3 nucleotides: TGCAGCACCGACTACAGAGAGAACACTGAAGCTTTCTTT. This gives the protein CSTDYRENTEAFF. The chain uses TRBV29-1 and TRBJ1-1; no firm D call. The CDR3 is 13 residues long. V was cut by 8 bases and J by 1 base, with 14 bases left in between. Germline V gene data show CDR1 as SQVTM and CDR2 as ANQGSEA. Based on the CDR3 plus reference TRBV29-1 and TRBJ1-1, the full variable domain is SAVISQKPSRDICQRGTSLTIQCQVDSQVTMMFWYRQQPGQSLTLIATANQGSEATYESGFVIDKFPISRPNLTFSTLTVSNMSPEDSSIYLCSTDYRENTEAFFGQGTRLTVV.

Concerning this clonotype: A read error is possible here, since a much larger clone lies one base away. The chain has TRBV4-3 and TRBJ2-5; 10 nucleotides align to TRBD1. V shed 3 bases, J shed 3 bases, and the junction held 1 base outside the gene matches. Looked up from germline, CDR1 is LGHNA and CDR2 is YSLEER. This CDR3 is 14 amino acids long. CDR3: CASSQDRGEETQYF. CDR3 coding DNA: TGCGCCAGCAGCCAGGACAGGGGGGAAGAGACCCAGTACTTC.

This clonotype was seen a handful of times. CDR3 protein: CASSVESASTDTQYF. CDR3 bases: TGTGCCAGCAGCGTAGAGTCGGCTAGCACAGATACGCAGTATTTT. The rearrangement uses TRBV9 and TRBJ2-3; D is uncertain. V was cut by 0 bases and J by 0 bases, with 8 bases left in between. The CDR3 has 15 amino acids. The germline gives CDR1 SGDLS, CDR2 YYNGEE.

This clonotype was found many times. The chain couples TRBV12-3 or TRBV12-4 to TRBJ2-1, with TRBD2 identical over 9 bases. The ends lost 7 bases at V and 9 bases at J; junction bases unmatched: 22. The CDR3 consists of 18 residues. CDR3 residues: CASNPSYSAGGPGGEQFF. The CDR3 DNA reads TGTGCCAGCAACCCTTCGTATTCTGCGGGAGGGCCCGGAGGTGAGCAGTTCTTC.

The CDR3: CATSDLGTTDTQYF. The CDR3 DNA is TGTGCCACCAGTGATTTGGGAACCACAGATACGCAGTATTTT. V usage is TRBV24-1 and J usage is TRBJ2-3, with D unclear. CDR1 and CDR2 (germline): KGHDR, SFDVKD. V lost 0 bases, J lost 2 bases, and 5 bases lay in between. The CDR3 is 14 amino acids.

This clonotype was picked up many times. This chain connects TRBV13 to TRBJ2-3; D not certain. The CDR3 loop spans 13 amino acids. CDR1 and CDR2 from the germline V gene are PRHDT and FYEKMQ (reference sequence). The V end was cut by 6 bases, the J end by 0 bases, with 7 bases between. The CDR3 nucleotides read TGTGCCAGCAGTCCGAAGAGCACAGATACGCAGTATTTT. Translated, it gives CASSPKSTDTQYF.

This clonotype was recorded many times. The chain carries TRBV7-9 and TRBJ1-1, with 7 bases lining up with TRBD1. The CDR3 is made up of 12 amino acids. From germline, CDR1 is SEHNR and CDR2 FQNEAQ (reference sequence). The ends lost 3 bases at V and 12 bases at J; junction bases unmatched: 7. CDR3 region: CASSFQQGFTFF. The CDR3 DNA sequence: TGTGCCAGCAGCTTTCAACAGGGGTTTACTTTCTTT.

Many counts were recorded for this clonotype. The chain couples TRBV11-2 to TRBJ2-7; TRBD2 aligns across 11 bases. The germline CDR1 and CDR2 sequences are SGHAT and FQNNGV. The trim removed 3 bases at V and 3 bases at J, leaving 1 base unmatched. The CDR3 has 14 residues. The CDR3 sequence is CASSLGLADYEQYF. Here the CDR3 DNA reads TGTGCCAGCAGCTTGGGACTAGCGGACTACGAGCAGTACTTC.

This chain uses TRBV6-1 with TRBJ1-1; 11 positions match TRBD1. The germline V gene encodes CDR1 MNHNS and CDR2 SASEGT. The J segment lost 14 bases and the V segment lost 8 bases, leaving 10 bases of the junction unmatched. The CDR3 has 12 amino acids. CDR3 in DNA: TGTGCCAGCGGCGGGACAGGGGGAGAAGTCTTCTTT. Translated: CASGGTGGEVFF.

This clonotype has at least ten counts. This chain joins TRBV5-6 and TRBJ2-5; D is undetermined. Germline CDR1 and CDR2: SGHDT and YYEEEE. Trimming shortened V by 4 bases and J by 2 bases, and 6 bases separated the two germline ends. CDR3 length: 12 amino acids. This chain's CDR3 is CASSQLQETQYF. The CDR3 DNA reads TGTGCCAGCAGCCAGCTACAAGAGACCCAGTACTTC.